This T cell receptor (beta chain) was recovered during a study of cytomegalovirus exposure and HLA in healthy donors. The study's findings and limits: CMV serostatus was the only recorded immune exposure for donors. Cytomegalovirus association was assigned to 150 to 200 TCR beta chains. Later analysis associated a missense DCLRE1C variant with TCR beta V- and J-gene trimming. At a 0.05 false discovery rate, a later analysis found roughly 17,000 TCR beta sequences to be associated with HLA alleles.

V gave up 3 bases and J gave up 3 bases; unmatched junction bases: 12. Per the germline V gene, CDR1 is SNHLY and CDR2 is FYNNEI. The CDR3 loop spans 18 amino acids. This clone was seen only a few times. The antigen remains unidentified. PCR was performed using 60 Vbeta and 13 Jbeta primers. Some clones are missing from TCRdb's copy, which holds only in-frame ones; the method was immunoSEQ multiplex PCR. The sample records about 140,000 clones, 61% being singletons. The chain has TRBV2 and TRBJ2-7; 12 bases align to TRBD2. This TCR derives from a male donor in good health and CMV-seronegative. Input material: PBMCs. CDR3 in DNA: TGTGCCAGCAGTGACGGGACTAGCGGGTTTGGCCCAAACTACGAGCAGTACTTC. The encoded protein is CASSDGTSGFGPNYEQYF.